This T cell receptor (beta chain) comes out of a study of blood T cell repertoires in COVID-19 (dated by TCRdb to the early 2020s). About the investigation overall: Samples from collaborators originated in the United States, Italy and Spain and spanned both the acute and convalescent phases of COVID-19. Where available, HLA class I and class II types were taken from metadata supplied by the sample provider and were not determined by assay-based typing. The samples were drawn from two sources: the first 160 participants of the ongoing ImmuneRACE study, and 1,000 to 1,500 subjects contributed by 6 global collaborators. The repertoires were released in a freely available public database intended as a resource for research on the immune response to SARS-CoV-2. The dataset comprised deeply sampled blood TCRbeta repertoires from subjects exposed to, actively infected with, or recovered from COVID-19. Nearly every sample came with metadata listing a de-identified subject ID, COVID-19 status, age in years and sex. The prospective study material was composed of cDNA or gDNA derived from T cells, B-cell-depleted T cells, or PBMCs. Study-wide conclusions, independent of this receptor: The quantity of clinical and demographic metadata differed by source and by participant and was supplied without curation.

As concerns this clone: The antigen it recognizes is unknown. No base-level quality is on record; no much larger clone is a single base apart.

Including the terminal cysteine and phenylalanine, the CDR3 comprises 20 residues. Just the 60-base CDR3 DNA is kept, in frame starting at base 1. Clipping removes 5 bases from V and 0 bases from J, with 15 as the unmatched junction base count. Taken from the germline V gene, the CDR1 and CDR2 loops are SGHTA and FQGTGA. Each collaborating institution followed its own protocols to collect whole blood in K2EDTA tubes. For TCRbeta analysis, collaborator samples were shipped as frozen whole blood, as isolated PBMCs, or as DNA extracted from either sample type. TCRbeta CDR3 regions were amplified from genomic DNA using the immunoSEQ Assay, a bias-controlled multiplex PCR. Per the source publication's procedure: The number of nucleated cells in each sample was estimated from the amplification of reference gene primers within the assay. To quantify the absolute abundance of each unique TCRbeta CDR3 rearrangement, sequence reads were collapsed and filtered. Productive Simpson clonality was computed per sample as the square root of Simpson's diversity index over productive rearrangements. This immuneACCESS table, as held by TCRdb, lists in-frame sequences with V and J called but not all clones. Of the missing ones, under half trace to an unresolved V gene in checked studies; the others have no known cause. For V, J and clone size, that table is used; D and trimming come from the DNA. Counted in this sample were 50,000 to 75,000 clones; roughly 91% of them appeared once. Roughly 8.6% of the sample is held by the ten biggest clonotypes.

The receptor comes from a human donor in a cohort sampled during active COVID-19. The specimen was peripheral blood. Here the chain combines TRBV7-3 and TRBJ2-6; TRBD1 fits 8 bases in the junction. The bases are TGTGCCAGCAGCGATCATCAGCCGGGACAGGTCTTCTCTGGGGCCAACGTCCTGACTTTC. It is translated as CASSDHQPGQVFSGANVLTF. With the portions outside the CDR3 filled from the reference TRBV7-3 and TRBJ2-6 genes, the complete variable region becomes GAGVSQTPSNKVTEKGKYVELRCDPISGHTALYWYRQSLGQGPEFLIYFQGTGAADDSGLPNDRFFAVRPEGSVSTLKIQRTERGDSAVYLCASSDHQPGQVFSGANVLTFGAGSRLTVL.